The 23 T cell receptor beta chains given below trace back to one sample, sequenced in a study of neurological immune-mediated disorders. Time point noted: longitudinal time-point 3. A single record per CDR3 protein comes from TCRdb applying MiXCR to the 5' RACE reads. The profile shows 95,000 to 110,000 distinct CDR3 sequences, roughly 10% of them singletons. Sequencing used PBMCs. All receptors derive from a female donor with HTLV-1-associated myelopathy (HAM/TSP).

Ten or more counts support this clonotype. The gene calls are TRBV28 and TRBJ1-4; D is unresolved. V gave up 6 bases and J gave up 2 bases, with 10 bases separating them. The length of the CDR3 is 14 residues. Germline V lookup: CDR1 MDHEN, CDR2 SYDVKM. As DNA, the CDR3 is TGTGCCAGCAGGGCTGGGGTTACTAATGAAAAACTGTTTTTT. Translation: CASRAGVTNEKLFF.

This clonotype was seen ten or more times. The CDR3 loop reads CASSLQVEVTGELFF. In DNA, the CDR3 is TGCGCCAGCAGCTTACAGGTGGAGGTAACCGGGGAGCTGTTTTTT. V usage is TRBV5-1 and J usage is TRBJ2-2; D tentatively reads TRBD1 or TRBD2 (5 bases each). V lost 2 bases and J lost 5, with 13 bases in between. Germline V gives CDR1 SGHRS, CDR2 YFSETQ. This CDR3 has 15 residues. The full variable domain, with the rest looked up from reference TRBV5-1 and TRBJ2-2, is KAGVTQTPRYLIKTRGQQVTLSCSPISGHRSVSWYQQTPGQGLQFLFEYFSETQRNKGNFPGRFSGRQFSNSRSEMNVSTLELGDSALYLCASSLQVEVTGELFFGEGSRLTVL.

This clonotype was seen at least ten times. The rearrangement joins TRBV10-3 to TRBJ1-2; D call uncertain. This CDR3 contains 15 residues. Germline V gene lookup returns CDR1 ENHRY and CDR2 SYGVKD. Trimming took off 1 base at V and 4 bases at J, with 13 bases between the two ends. DNA of the CDR3: TGTGCCATCAGTGAGTACGAGGGCGCGGGCTATGGCTACACCTTC. Translating gives CAISEYEGAGYGYTF.

Many counts were recorded for this clonotype. This may stem from a read error, because a much larger clone lies one nucleotide away. The V gene is TRBV4-2, the J gene TRBJ2-3; D gene unclear. The CDR3 is 13 amino acids. CDR1 is LGHNA, CDR2 YNFKEQ, per germline. Trimming pared 1 base from V and 0 bases from J, leaving 2 bases between. CDR3: CASSQASTDTQYF. In DNA, the CDR3 is TGTGCCAGCAGCCAAGCTAGCACAGATACGCAGTATTTT.

This clonotype was recorded many times. This chain links TRBV20-1 with TRBJ2-1; TRBD2 aligns across 7 bases. The junction had 14 bases not matched to a gene; V was cut back by 6 bases and J by 3 bases. Germline values: CDR1 DFQATT, CDR2 SNEGSKA (reference sequence). This CDR3 comprises 16 residues. The CDR3 loop reads CSALLPGGGIYNEQFF. CDR3 nucleotides: TGCAGTGCCCTCCTTCCCGGCGGGGGTATCTACAATGAGCAGTTCTTC.

This clonotype was observed many times. The V call is TRBV20-1, the J call TRBJ1-5, with 9 bases fitting TRBD1. Per germline, CDR1 DFQATT and CDR2 SNEGSKA (reference sequence). The trim removed 0 bases at V and 7 bases at J, leaving 4 bases unmatched. CDR3 size: 14 residues. CDR3 nucleotides: TGCAGTGCTAGAGAGGGGACAGGGATACAGCCCCAGCATTTT. Protein product: CSAREGTGIQPQHF.

In the case of this clonotype: A much larger clone lies a single base off, so this may be a read error. The chain uses TRBV5-6 and TRBJ2-5; tentatively, D is TRBD1 (5 bases). This CDR3 has 15 residues. CDR1 is SGHDT and CDR2 is YYEEEE in the germline V gene. V lost 3 bases, J lost 5 bases, and 17 bases lay in between. DNA of the CDR3: TGTGCCAGCAGCTGGCGGACATGGGGCTTTGAGACCCAGTACTTC. Protein: CASSWRTWGFETQYF.

This clonotype was seen many times. V and J are TRBV7-9 and TRBJ1-5; tentatively, D is TRBD1 (5 bases). The V and J ends lost 6 bases and 5 bases respectively, with 14 bases between them. Germline CDR1 SEHNR, CDR2 FQNEAQ (reference sequence). This CDR3 spans 14 amino acids. CDR3 region: CASSQYDSYQPQHF. The DNA for the CDR3 is TGTGCCAGCAGTCAATATGACAGCTATCAGCCCCAGCATTTT.

This clonotype was detected many times. The J gene is TRBJ1-5, the V gene TRBV12-3 or TRBV12-4; D is possibly TRBD1 (6 bases). The germline V and J ends were trimmed by 3 bases and 6 bases, with 15 bases remaining between them. The CDR3 runs to 15 residues. DNA of the CDR3: TGTGCCAGCAGTTTGGATACAGGGAATGGTCAGCCCCAGCATTTT. It translates to CASSLDTGNGQPQHF.

In this sample, this clonotype turned up many times. This chain joins TRBV2 and TRBJ2-6, with a tentative D call TRBD1 (5 bases). V dropped 6 bases and J dropped 0 bases, with 6 bases sitting between them. CDR1 and CDR2 from the germline V gene are SNHLY and FYNNEI. This CDR3 spans 14 amino acids. The CDR3 DNA reads TGTGCCAGCAGCGACAGCTCTGGGGCCAACGTCCTGACTTTC. Its translation is CASSDSSGANVLTF.

In its sample, this clonotype was seen many times. The rearrangement joins TRBV7-9 to TRBJ2-2; D unresolved. CDR1 SEHNR and CDR2 FQNEAQ come from the germline V gene (reference sequence). V was cut by 5 bases and J by 6 bases, with 13 bases left in between. There are 14 residues in the CDR3. The CDR3 spells CASSPRADAGELFF. CDR3 DNA sequence: TGTGCCAGCAGCCCCCGGGCCGATGCCGGGGAGCTGTTTTTT.

This clonotype was seen repeatedly, ten times or more. The chain recombines TRBV5-5 with TRBJ2-1; D perhaps matches TRBD2 (6 bases). In germline, CDR1 is SGHKS, CDR2 YYEKEE (reference sequence). V lost 1 base to trimming and J lost 0 bases, with 8 bases between them. CDR3 length equals 15 residues. The chain's CDR3 is CASSLTEGSYNEQFF. In DNA form, the CDR3 reads TGTGCCAGCAGCTTGACGGAGGGCTCCTACAATGAGCAGTTCTTC.

CDR3 DNA sequence: TGTGCCAGCAGCCGAGACGGTGATGGCTACACCTTC. This encodes CASSRDGDGYTF. The V gene is TRBV12-3 or TRBV12-4, the J gene TRBJ1-2, with D unclear. The CDR3 contains 12 residues. The germline V and J ends were trimmed by 6 bases and 6 bases, with 11 bases remaining between them.

This clonotype appeared many times. This chain connects TRBV4-1 to TRBJ1-1; weak D call: TRBD1 (6 bases). The length of the CDR3 is 16 residues. Germline lookup yields CDR1 MGHRA and CDR2 YSYEKL. Trimming removed 4 bases from V and 1 base from J, with 16 bases in between. CDR3 sequence reads: CASSPRWGQGNTEAFF. In nucleotides, the CDR3 is TGCGCCAGCAGCCCCCGCTGGGGGCAAGGGAACACTGAAGCTTTCTTT.

This clonotype was detected many times. The chain has TRBV28 and TRBJ2-3; D is perhaps TRBD2 (6 bases). The CDR3 sequence is 15 residues long. Trimming took 5 bases from V and 8 from J, leaving 20 bases between them. CDR1 and CDR2 (germline): MDHEN, SYDVKM. In DNA, the CDR3 is TGTGCCAGCAGTGCCCTCGGGGGTGCCACAAGTACGCAGTATTTT. This sequence encodes CASSALGGATSTQYF. The whole variable domain, filled in from reference TRBV28 and TRBJ2-3, reads DVKVTQSSRYLVKRTGEKVFLECVQDMDHENMFWYRQDPGLGLRLIYFSYDVKMKEKGDIPEGYSVSREKKERFSLILESASTNQTSMYLCASSALGGATSTQYFGPGTRLTVL.

This clonotype was detected ten times or more. The genes are TRBV20-1 and TRBJ1-5; 8 nucleotides agree with TRBD1. V was clipped by 0 bases and J by 5 bases; unmatched bases: 9. The germline V gene encodes CDR1 DFQATT and CDR2 SNEGSKA (reference sequence). The CDR3 sequence is 16 residues long. CDR3: CSARDPRTGLDQPQHF. CDR3 DNA: TGCAGTGCTAGAGATCCCCGGACAGGGTTGGATCAGCCCCAGCATTTT.

This clonotype has at least ten counts. The genes are TRBV5-1 and TRBJ2-3; the D is unclear. V lost 2 bases and J lost 3, with 13 bases in between. Germline CDR1 SGHRS, CDR2 YFSETQ. This CDR3 spans 15 amino acids. CDR3 amino acids: CASSFSLGETDTQYF. CDR3 bases: TGCGCCAGCAGCTTCAGCCTCGGCGAGACAGATACGCAGTATTTT.

Concerning this clonotype itself: A junction end diverges from the germline sequence, so it may reflect a read error. The chain combines TRBV10-3 with TRBJ2-1; the D is unclear. This CDR3 has 15 residues. In germline, CDR1 is ENHRY, CDR2 SYGVKD. The CDR3 region is CAISESNYRKPVSSF. The CDR3 coding sequence is TGTGCCATCAGTGAGTCGAACTACCGCAAACCGGTTTCATCGTTC.

At least ten counts were recorded for this clonotype. V and J are TRBV7-6 and TRBJ2-7, with TRBD1 identical over 12 bases. V lost 2 bases to trimming and J lost 5 bases; unmatched junction nucleotides: 4. Germline V gives CDR1 SGHVS, CDR2 FNYEAQ. The CDR3 extends over 15 amino acids. CDR3 loop: CASSLRGTGGHEQYF. The CDR3, as DNA: TGTGCCAGCAGCTTACGGGGGACAGGGGGCCACGAGCAGTACTTC. The whole variable domain, remainder taken from reference TRBV7-6 and TRBJ2-7, is GAGVSQSPRYKVTKRGQDVALRCDPISGHVSLYWYRQALGQGPEFLTYFNYEAQQDKSGLPNDRFSAERPEGSISTLTIQRTEQRDSAMYRCASSLRGTGGHEQYFGPGTRLTVT.

Many counts were recorded for this clonotype. J is TRBJ2-3 and V is TRBV5-5, with 7 nucleotides matching TRBD2. With 5 bases clipped from V and 0 bases from J, the junction kept 9 bases outside the gene matches. The length of the CDR3 is 16 residues. Germline V gene data show CDR1 as SGHKS and CDR2 as YYEKEE (reference sequence). The CDR3: CASSRGTTLSTDTQYF. Written as DNA, the CDR3 is TGTGCCAGCAGTCGTGGGACTACCTTAAGCACAGATACGCAGTATTTT.

This clonotype came up many times. For the CDR3, the DNA is TGTGCCAGCAGCGATAGTCAGGGGGCGTATACGGGAGGGGCCCAGTACTTC. Amino acid sequence: CASSDSQGAYTGGAQYF. The chain joins TRBV9 to TRBJ2-5; D may be TRBD1 or TRBD2 (8 bases each). V was shortened by 3 bases and J by 9 bases, with 27 bases between the two germline ends. CDR1 is SGDLS, CDR2 YYNGEE, per germline. This CDR3 region has 17 residues. Filled out from reference TRBV9 and TRBJ2-5, the complete variable domain reads DSGVTQTPKHLITATGQRVTLRCSPRSGDLSVYWYQQSLDQGLQFLIQYYNGEERAKGNILERFSAQQFPDLHSELNLSSLELGDSALYFCASSDSQGAYTGGAQYFGPGTRLLVL.

This clonotype was seen ten or more times. The chain carries TRBV5-6 and TRBJ2-3, with 12 bases fitting TRBD2. The CDR3 loop spans 17 amino acids. The J segment lost 8 bases and the V segment lost 0 bases, leaving 10 bases of the junction unmatched. Per the germline V gene, CDR1 is SGHDT and CDR2 is YYEEEE. CDR3 region: CASSLARLAGESSTQYF. Here the CDR3 DNA reads TGTGCCAGCAGCTTGGCCCGACTAGCGGGGGAGTCGAGTACGCAGTATTTT.

On this clonotype: This sequence may be a read error, since a much larger clone differs from it by one base. The genes are TRBV20-1 and TRBJ1-2, with D unresolved. Germline V gene sequence: CDR1 DFQATT, CDR2 SNEGSKA (reference sequence). The V gene lost 3 bases and the J gene lost 4 bases, with 12 bases spanning the gap. The CDR3 spans 13 residues. The CDR3 nucleotides read TGCAGTGCTAGTTGCGCCTGGGGCTATGGCTACACCTTC. Its translation is CSASCAWGYGYTF.